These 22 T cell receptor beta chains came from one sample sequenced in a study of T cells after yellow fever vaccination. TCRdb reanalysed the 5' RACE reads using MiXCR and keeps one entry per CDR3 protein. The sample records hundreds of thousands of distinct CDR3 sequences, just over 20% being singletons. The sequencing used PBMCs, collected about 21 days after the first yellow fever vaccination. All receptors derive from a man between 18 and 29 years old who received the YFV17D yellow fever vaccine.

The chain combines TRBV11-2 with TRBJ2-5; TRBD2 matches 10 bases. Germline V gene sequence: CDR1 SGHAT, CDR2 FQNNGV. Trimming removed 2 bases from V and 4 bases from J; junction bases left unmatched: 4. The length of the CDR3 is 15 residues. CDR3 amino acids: CASSLTAGGTETQYF. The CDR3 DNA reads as TGTGCCAGCAGCTTAACAGCGGGGGGGACAGAGACCCAGTACTTC.

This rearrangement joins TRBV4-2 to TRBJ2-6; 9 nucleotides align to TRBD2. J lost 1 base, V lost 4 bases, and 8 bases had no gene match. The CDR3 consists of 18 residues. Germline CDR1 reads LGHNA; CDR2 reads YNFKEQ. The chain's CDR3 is CASSPETLAGSGANVLTF. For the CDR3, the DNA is TGTGCCAGCAGCCCCGAAACCCTAGCGGGGTCTGGGGCCAACGTCCTGACTTTC.

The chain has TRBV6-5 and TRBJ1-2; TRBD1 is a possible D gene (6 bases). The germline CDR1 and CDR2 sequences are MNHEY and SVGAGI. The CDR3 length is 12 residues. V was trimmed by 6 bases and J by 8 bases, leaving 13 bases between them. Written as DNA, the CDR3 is TGTGCCAGCAGGGCAGGGGTCGTCGGCTACACCTTC. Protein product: CASRAGVVGYTF.

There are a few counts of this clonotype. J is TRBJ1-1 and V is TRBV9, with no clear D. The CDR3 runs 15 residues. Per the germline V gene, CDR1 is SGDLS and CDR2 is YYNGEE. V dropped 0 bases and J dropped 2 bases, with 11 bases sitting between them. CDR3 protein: CASSVAGQLNTEAFF. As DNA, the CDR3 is TGTGCCAGCAGCGTAGCTGGGCAGCTTAACACTGAAGCTTTCTTT.

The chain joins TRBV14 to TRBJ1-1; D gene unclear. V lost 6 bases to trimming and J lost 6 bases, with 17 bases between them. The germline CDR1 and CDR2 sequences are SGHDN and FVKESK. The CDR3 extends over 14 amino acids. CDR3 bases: TGTGCCAGCAGTCGCGAGGGTTGGCTTTCTGAAGCTTTCTTT. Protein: CASSREGWLSEAFF.

DNA of the CDR3: TGCGCCAGCAGCTTGGCCCTTTTACTAGGCAATGAGCAGTTCTTC. This sequence encodes CASSLALLLGNEQFF. The chain uses TRBV5-1 and TRBJ2-1, with D tentatively TRBD2 (5 bases). CDR3 size: 15 residues. V shed 0 bases and J shed 6 bases, with 13 bases lying between them. Germline V gives CDR1 SGHRS, CDR2 YFSETQ.

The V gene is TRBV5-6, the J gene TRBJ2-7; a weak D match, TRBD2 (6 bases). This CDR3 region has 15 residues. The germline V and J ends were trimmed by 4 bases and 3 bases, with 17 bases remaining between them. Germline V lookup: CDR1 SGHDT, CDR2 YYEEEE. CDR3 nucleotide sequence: TGTGCCAGCAGCGGGACGACTAGGTTCCACTACGAGCAGTACTTC. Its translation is CASSGTTRFHYEQYF.

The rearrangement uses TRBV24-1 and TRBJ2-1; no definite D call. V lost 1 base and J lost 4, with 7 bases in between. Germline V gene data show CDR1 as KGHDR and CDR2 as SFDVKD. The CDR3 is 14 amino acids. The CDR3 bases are TGTGCCACCAGTGATTTTTCTGGGTACAATGAGCAGTTCTTC. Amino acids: CATSDFSGYNEQFF.

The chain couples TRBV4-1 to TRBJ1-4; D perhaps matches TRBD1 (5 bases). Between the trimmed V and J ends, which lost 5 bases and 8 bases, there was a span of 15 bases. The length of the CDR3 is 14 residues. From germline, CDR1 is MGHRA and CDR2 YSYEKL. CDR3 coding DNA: TGCGCCAGCAGCGTCGGGGGTTTGGGGGAAAAACTGTTTTTT. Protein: CASSVGGLGEKLFF.

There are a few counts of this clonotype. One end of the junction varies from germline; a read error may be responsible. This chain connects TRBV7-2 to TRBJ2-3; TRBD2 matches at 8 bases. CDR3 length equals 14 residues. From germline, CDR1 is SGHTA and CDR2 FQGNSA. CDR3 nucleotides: TGTGCCACCAGCGGGGGCTCTGGCACAGATACGCAGTATTTT. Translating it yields CATSGGSGTDTQYF.

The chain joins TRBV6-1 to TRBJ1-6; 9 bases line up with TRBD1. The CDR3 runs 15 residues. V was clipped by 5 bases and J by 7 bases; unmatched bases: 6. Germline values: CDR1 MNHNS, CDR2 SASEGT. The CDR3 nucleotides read TGTGCCAGCAGTAATAACGGACAGGGGAATTCACCCCTCCACTTT. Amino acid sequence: CASSNNGQGNSPLHF.

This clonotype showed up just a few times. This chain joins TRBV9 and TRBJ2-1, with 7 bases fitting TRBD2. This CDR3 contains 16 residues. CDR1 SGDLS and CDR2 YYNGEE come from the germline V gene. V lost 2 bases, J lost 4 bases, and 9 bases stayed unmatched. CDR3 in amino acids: CASSVSRGTPYNEQFF. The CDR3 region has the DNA TGTGCCAGCAGCGTTTCGCGGGGGACCCCTTACAATGAGCAGTTCTTC.

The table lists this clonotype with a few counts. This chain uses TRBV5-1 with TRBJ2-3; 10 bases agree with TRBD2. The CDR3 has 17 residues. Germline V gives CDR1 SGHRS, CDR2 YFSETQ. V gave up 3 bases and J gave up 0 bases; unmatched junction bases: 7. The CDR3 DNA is TGCGCCAGCAGCTCTAGCGGGGGCGAATTTAGCACAGATACGCAGTATTTT. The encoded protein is CASSSSGGEFSTDTQYF.

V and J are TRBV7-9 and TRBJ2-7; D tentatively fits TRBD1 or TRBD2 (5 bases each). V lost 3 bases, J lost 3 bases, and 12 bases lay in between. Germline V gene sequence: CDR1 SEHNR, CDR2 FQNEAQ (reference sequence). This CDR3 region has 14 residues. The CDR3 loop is CASSFRGADYEQYV. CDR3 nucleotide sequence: TGTGCCAGCAGCTTTAGAGGGGCGGACTACGAGCAGTACGTC.

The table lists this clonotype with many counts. This CDR3 is CASSLISGANVLTF. The CDR3 coding sequence is TGTGCCAGCAGTCTTATATCTGGGGCCAACGTCCTGACTTTC. The chain carries TRBV6-2 or TRBV6-3 and TRBJ2-6; no firm D call. CDR1 MNHEY and CDR2 SVGEGT come from the germline V gene. V was cut by 5 bases and J by 1 base, with 6 bases left in between. The CDR3 covers 14 residues.

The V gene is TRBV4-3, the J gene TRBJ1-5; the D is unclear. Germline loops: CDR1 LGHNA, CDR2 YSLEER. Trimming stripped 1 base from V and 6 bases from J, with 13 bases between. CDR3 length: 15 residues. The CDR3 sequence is CASSQAWGNVQPQHF. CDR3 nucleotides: TGCGCCAGCAGCCAAGCTTGGGGAAACGTTCAGCCCCAGCATTTT.

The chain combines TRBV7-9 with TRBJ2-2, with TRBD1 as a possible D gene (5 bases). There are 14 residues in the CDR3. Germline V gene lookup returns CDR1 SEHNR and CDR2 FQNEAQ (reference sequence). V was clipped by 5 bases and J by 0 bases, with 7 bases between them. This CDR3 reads CASSHRSNTGELFF. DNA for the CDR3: TGTGCCAGCAGCCACAGGTCGAACACCGGGGAGCTGTTTTTT. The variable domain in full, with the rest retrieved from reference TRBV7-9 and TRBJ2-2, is DTGVSQNPRHKITKRGQNVTFRCDPISEHNRLYWYRQTLGQGPEFLTYFQNEAQLEKSRLLSDRFSAERPKGSFSTLEIQRTEQGDSAMYLCASSHRSNTGELFFGEGSRLTVL.

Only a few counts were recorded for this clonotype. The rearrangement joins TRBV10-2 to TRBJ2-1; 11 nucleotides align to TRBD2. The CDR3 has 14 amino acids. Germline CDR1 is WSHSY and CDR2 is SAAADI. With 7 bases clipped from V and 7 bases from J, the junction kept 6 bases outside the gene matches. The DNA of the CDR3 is TGCGCCAGCAATCCTAGCGGGGGGCTAAATGAGCAGTTCTTC. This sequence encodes CASNPSGGLNEQFF.

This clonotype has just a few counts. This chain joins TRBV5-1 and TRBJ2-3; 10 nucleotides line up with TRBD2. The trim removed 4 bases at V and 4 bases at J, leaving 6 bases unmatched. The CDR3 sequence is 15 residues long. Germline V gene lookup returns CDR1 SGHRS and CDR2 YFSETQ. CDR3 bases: TGCGCCAGCAGCACGGGAGCGGGGGGGGCAGATACGCAGTATTTT. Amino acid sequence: CASSTGAGGADTQYF. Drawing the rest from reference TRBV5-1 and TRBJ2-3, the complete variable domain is KAGVTQTPRYLIKTRGQQVTLSCSPISGHRSVSWYQQTPGQGLQFLFEYFSETQRNKGNFPGRFSGRQFSNSRSEMNVSTLELGDSALYLCASSTGAGGADTQYFGPGTRLTVL.

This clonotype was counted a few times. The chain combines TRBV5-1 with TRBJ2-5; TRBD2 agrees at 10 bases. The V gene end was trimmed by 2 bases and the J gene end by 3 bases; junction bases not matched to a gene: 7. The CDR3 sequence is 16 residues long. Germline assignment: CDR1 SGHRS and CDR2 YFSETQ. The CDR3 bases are TGCGCCAGCAGCTTTTCTAGCGGGGGCCGGGAAGAGACCCAGTACTTC. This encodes CASSFSSGGREETQYF.

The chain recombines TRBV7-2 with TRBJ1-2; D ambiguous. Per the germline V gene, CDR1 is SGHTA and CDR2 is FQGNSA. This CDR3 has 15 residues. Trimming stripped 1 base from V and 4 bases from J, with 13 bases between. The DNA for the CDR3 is TGTGCCAGCAGCTTAGGGCAGGCGCTTATCTATGGCTACACCTTC. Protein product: CASSLGQALIYGYTF.

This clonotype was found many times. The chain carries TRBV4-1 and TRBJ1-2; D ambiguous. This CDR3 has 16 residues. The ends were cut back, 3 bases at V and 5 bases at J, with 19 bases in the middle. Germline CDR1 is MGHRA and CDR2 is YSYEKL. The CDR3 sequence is CASSQSSLDGLYGYTF. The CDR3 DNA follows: TGCGCCAGCAGCCAGAGCTCGTTGGACGGATTATATGGCTACACCTTC.